Following are 29 T cell receptor beta chains from one sample sequenced in a study of control samples from healthy donors and cancer patients. The protocol was immunoSEQ multiplex PCR, while the TCRdb copy is restricted to in-frame clones and leaves out a portion. The sample holds 100,000 or so clones, about nine tenths seen once. Source material: blood. Source of these receptors: a woman in her twenties or thirties in good health.

V usage is TRBV27 and J usage is TRBJ2-3; 7 bases agree with TRBD2. Looked up from germline, CDR1 is MNHEY and CDR2 is SMNVEV (reference sequence). V lost 6 bases to trimming and J lost 1 base; unmatched junction nucleotides: 19. This CDR3 contains 19 residues. CDR3 protein: CASSPKGTTHTGGTDTQYF. Here the CDR3 DNA reads TGTGCCAGCAGCCCAAAGGGGACTACCCACACGGGGGGCACAGATACGCAGTATTTT.

The V and J genes are TRBV11-2 and TRBJ2-5, with 8 bases fitting TRBD1. V dropped 3 bases and J dropped 3; count of bases not matched to a gene: 3. CDR1 is SGHAT, CDR2 FQNNGV, per germline. The CDR3 has 14 amino acids. This chain's CDR3 is CASSFGQGKETQYF. The CDR3 coding sequence is TGTGCCAGCAGCTTCGGACAGGGAAAAGAGACCCAGTACTTC.

This clone was found once. The rearrangement links TRBV11-2 to TRBJ2-1, with 13 bases aligning to TRBD2. Losses at the gene ends were 4 bases for V and 5 bases for J; bases not matched to a gene: 8. There are 17 residues in the CDR3. Germline lookup yields CDR1 SGHAT and CDR2 FQNNGV. The CDR3 loop reads CASSSPGLAGRDNEQFF. CDR3 coding DNA: TGTGCCAGCAGCTCCCCGGGACTAGCGGGGCGGGACAATGAGCAGTTCTTC.

The chain couples TRBV30 to TRBJ1-1; a weak D match, TRBD1 (6 bases). The CDR3 is made up of 15 amino acids. V was pared by 7 bases and J by 11 bases, with 29 bases between. Germline-derived CDR1 and CDR2 are GTSNPN and SVGIG (reference sequence). The CDR3 here is CASRSGPSGAGGAFF. The CDR3 bases are TGTGCCTCACGATCCGGACCGTCGGGGGCCGGGGGCGCTTTCTTT.

This clone was seen once. The chain joins TRBV5-1 to TRBJ2-3; a weak D match, TRBD1 (6 bases). V was clipped by 4 bases and J by 6 bases, with 15 bases between them. CDR3 length equals 14 residues. The germline CDR1 and CDR2 sequences are SGHRS and YFSETQ. Here the CDR3 DNA reads TGCGCCAGCAGCCCCCGAGGTCAGGGGGATACGCAGTATTTT. This translates into CASSPRGQGDTQYF.

The rearrangement links TRBV19 to TRBJ1-1; D unresolved. Trimming removed 0 bases from V and 4 bases from J, with 15 bases in between. CDR1 LNHDA and CDR2 SQIVND come from the germline V gene (reference sequence). This CDR3 has 16 residues. The CDR3 nucleotides are TGTGCCAGTAGTATAGATCGTTCATGGGGTTCCACTGAAGCTTTCTTT. Translation gives CASSIDRSWGSTEAFF.

V usage is TRBV6-1 and J usage is TRBJ1-2; maybe TRBD1 (5 bases). Germline lookup yields CDR1 MNHNS and CDR2 SASEGT. The CDR3 spans 14 residues. V was shortened by 1 base and J by 6 bases, with 12 bases between the two germline ends. The CDR3 coding sequence is TGTGCCAGCAGTGAAGTCGGGGGATCGAATGGCTACACCTTC. This encodes CASSEVGGSNGYTF.

The CDR3 sequence is CASSWGDYAFSGNTIYF. The CDR3, as DNA: TGCGCCAGCAGCTGGGGGGACTACGCATTCTCTGGAAACACCATATATTTT. The V call is TRBV5-1, the J call TRBJ1-3, with D tentatively TRBD1 (5 bases). Between the trimmed V and J ends, which lost 3 bases and 0 bases, there was a span of 16 bases. Germline V lookup: CDR1 SGHRS, CDR2 YFSETQ. The CDR3 sequence is 17 residues long.

The rearrangement links TRBV11-2 to TRBJ2-1; 8 nucleotides line up with TRBD2. This CDR3 is 18 amino acids long. Germline trimming cut 4 bases from V and 4 bases from J; bases unmatched to any gene: 15. Germline V gives CDR1 SGHAT, CDR2 FQNNGV. Here the CDR3 reads CASSSSLGAGALYNEQFF. The CDR3 bases are TGTGCCAGCAGCTCAAGTCTAGGAGCGGGGGCCCTGTACAATGAGCAGTTCTTC.

A single count supports this clone. V and J are TRBV5-1 and TRBJ1-1; 7 nucleotides line up with TRBD1. V trimming: 4 bases; J trimming: 2 bases; junction bases outside the gene matches: 8. CDR1 and CDR2 from the germline V gene are SGHRS and YFSETQ. CDR3 length: 15 amino acids. CDR3 sequence reads: CASSQRQGGNTEAFF. Here the CDR3 DNA reads TGCGCCAGCAGCCAGAGACAGGGTGGTAACACTGAAGCTTTCTTT.

J is TRBJ2-5 and V is TRBV6-5; D may be TRBD1 or TRBD2 (5 bases each). This CDR3 has 14 amino acids. Trimming cost V 7 bases and J 7 bases, with 19 bases left between them. Germline V gene sequence: CDR1 MNHEY, CDR2 SVGAGI. CDR3 loop: CASTTGRGRGTQYF. For the CDR3, the DNA is TGTGCCAGCACCACGGGACGGGGCCGAGGGACCCAGTACTTC.

The chain recombines TRBV3-1 (or the pseudogene TRBV3-2) with TRBJ1-1; 8 bases align to TRBD1. With 4 bases clipped from V and 1 base from J, the junction kept 8 bases outside the gene matches. This CDR3 spans 16 amino acids. Germline loops: CDR1 LGHDT, CDR2 YNNKEL (reference sequence). In DNA form, the CDR3 reads TGTGCCAGCAGCCTTGCAGGGGGCGCCGGGAACACTGAAGCTTTCTTT. Protein product: CASSLAGGAGNTEAFF.

V usage is TRBV10-2 and J usage is TRBJ2-5; D perhaps matches TRBD2 (5 bases). The germline V and J ends were trimmed by 5 bases and 7 bases, with 23 bases remaining between them. Germline loops: CDR1 WSHSY, CDR2 SAAADI. The length of the CDR3 is 16 residues. The CDR3 loop is CASSRRLAGPAGTQYF. In DNA, the CDR3 is TGCGCCAGCAGTCGAAGGCTGGCGGGTCCCGCGGGGACCCAGTACTTC.

This clone has only one observation. The genes are TRBV24-1 and TRBJ2-2, with 10 bases aligning to TRBD2. There are 17 residues in the CDR3. Germline CDR1 is KGHDR and CDR2 is SFDVKD. V shed 3 bases, J shed 8 bases, and the junction held 11 bases outside the gene matches. CDR3 amino acids: CATSDPPAGGLVGELFF. The CDR3 nucleotides are TGTGCCACCAGTGATCCGCCAGCGGGGGGGCTCGTAGGGGAGCTGTTTTTT.

The chain carries TRBV5-1 and TRBJ1-5, with 7 nucleotides matching TRBD1. This CDR3 has 15 residues. In germline, CDR1 is SGHRS, CDR2 YFSETQ. With V trimmed by 3 bases and J by 0 bases, 3 bases remained unmatched. The CDR3 bases are TGCGCCAGCAGCTGGGGGGACAGTAGCAATCAGCCCCAGCATTTT. This sequence encodes CASSWGDSSNQPQHF.

The chain is built from TRBV11-2 and TRBJ2-7; 8 bases fit TRBD1. The CDR3 has 15 residues. Germline V lookup: CDR1 SGHAT, CDR2 FQNNGV. V was pared by 1 base and J by 2 bases, with 4 bases of the junction left unmatched. The CDR3 is CASSLGGTGPYEQYF. As DNA, the CDR3 is TGTGCCAGCAGCTTAGGGGGGACAGGTCCCTACGAGCAGTACTTC.

The chain couples TRBV4-1 to TRBJ2-3; 12 bases map to TRBD2. V gave up 1 base and J gave up 5 bases; unmatched junction bases: 13. From germline, CDR1 is MGHRA and CDR2 YSYEKL. The CDR3 is made up of 19 amino acids. CDR3 in amino acids: CASSQAASGRDPPEDTQYF. The DNA of the CDR3 is TGCGCCAGCAGCCAAGCCGCTAGCGGGAGGGACCCCCCCGAAGATACGCAGTATTTT.

V is TRBV19 and J is TRBJ2-1; D may be TRBD1 (6 bases). Germline V lookup: CDR1 LNHDA, CDR2 SQIVND (reference sequence). This CDR3 region has 13 residues. Trimming took 6 bases from V and 5 from J, leaving 11 bases between them. The CDR3 nucleotides read TGTGCCAGTAGGGCGGACAGCGACAATGAGCAGTTCTTC. Translation gives CASRADSDNEQFF.

The chain has TRBV7-9 and TRBJ2-7; D is possibly TRBD1 (6 bases). V lost 3 bases to trimming and J lost 6 bases, with 12 bases between them. CDR3 length: 13 amino acids. Germline V gene lookup returns CDR1 SEHNR and CDR2 FQNEAQ (reference sequence). This CDR3 reads CASSFRGQSEQYF. CDR3 sequence (DNA): TGTGCCAGCAGCTTCAGGGGTCAAAGCGAGCAGTACTTC. Combining the CDR3 with reference TRBV7-9 and TRBJ2-7 gives the whole variable domain DTGVSQNPRHKITKRGQNVTFRCDPISEHNRLYWYRQTLGQGPEFLTYFQNEAQLEKSRLLSDRFSAERPKGSFSTLEIQRTEQGDSAMYLCASSFRGQSEQYFGPGTRLTVT.

CDR3 nucleotide sequence: TGTGCCAGCAGCCGGGTTAACTATGGCTACACCTTC. It codes for CASSRVNYGYTF. The rearrangement links TRBV14 to TRBJ1-2; D is uncertain. Germline V gene lookup returns CDR1 SGHDN and CDR2 FVKESK. The CDR3 length is 12 residues. V gave up 4 bases and J gave up 1 base, with 4 bases separating them.

V gene TRBV4-1 combines with J gene TRBJ1-2, with TRBD1 matching over 7 bases. The junction had 5 bases not matched to a gene; V was cut back by 4 bases and J by 0 bases. CDR3 length equals 15 residues. Looked up from germline, CDR1 is MGHRA and CDR2 is YSYEKL. As DNA, the CDR3 is TGCGCCAGCAGCCTGACAGGGCAAACTAACTATGGCTACACCTTC. The encoded protein is CASSLTGQTNYGYTF.

This clone is a singleton in its sample. The chain combines TRBV6-5 with TRBJ1-5; D may be TRBD1 (6 bases). This CDR3 is built from 12 residues. The germline gives CDR1 MNHEY, CDR2 SVGAGI. V was pared by 8 bases and J by 4 bases, with 9 bases between. The CDR3 is CASSRGNQPQHF. In DNA form, the CDR3 reads TGTGCCAGCTCGAGGGGGAATCAGCCCCAGCATTTT.

The genes are TRBV28 and TRBJ1-1; the D is unclear. The germline CDR1 and CDR2 sequences are MDHEN and SYDVKM. The CDR3 is 10 amino acids. The germline V and J ends were trimmed by 8 bases and 6 bases, with 7 bases remaining between them. The CDR3 coding sequence is TGTGCCAGCGGAGACGCTGAAGCTTTCTTT. Translation gives CASGDAEAFF. Full variable domain (rest looked up from reference TRBV28 and TRBJ1-1): DVKVTQSSRYLVKRTGEKVFLECVQDMDHENMFWYRQDPGLGLRLIYFSYDVKMKEKGDIPEGYSVSREKKERFSLILESASTNQTSMYLCASGDAEAFFGQGTRLTVV.

The chain is built from TRBV5-1 and TRBJ2-3; 8 nucleotides agree with TRBD1. The junction had 3 bases not matched to a gene; V was cut back by 3 bases and J by 3 bases. Germline CDR1 SGHRS, CDR2 YFSETQ. The CDR3 has 14 amino acids. The CDR3 loop is CASSSDRETDTQYF. The CDR3 DNA sequence: TGCGCCAGCAGCTCGGACAGGGAAACAGATACGCAGTATTTT.

This clone has just a few counts. This sequence joins TRBV5-1 and TRBJ1-6, with TRBD1 identical over 7 bases. V dropped 1 base and J dropped 9; count of bases not matched to a gene: 7. Germline lookup yields CDR1 SGHRS and CDR2 YFSETQ. This CDR3 comprises 15 residues. This CDR3 reads CASSLTGDHLSPLHF. The CDR3 region has the DNA TGCGCCAGCAGCTTGACAGGGGACCACCTTTCACCCCTCCACTTT.

This chain uses TRBV27 with TRBJ1-1, with a weak D call TRBD1 (6 bases). This CDR3 region has 16 residues. With 5 bases removed from V and 0 bases from J, the gap between germline ends came to 16 bases. From germline, CDR1 is MNHEY and CDR2 SMNVEV (reference sequence). DNA of the CDR3: TGTGCCAGCAGTCCCCTGGGGGGCGGCTTGAACACTGAAGCTTTCTTT. Translated: CASSPLGGGLNTEAFF.

This clone was observed a handful of times. CDR3 sequence: CASSPRPASGGAWRTGELFF. The CDR3 DNA sequence: TGTGCCAGCAGCCCCCGACCAGCTAGCGGGGGGGCCTGGAGAACCGGGGAGCTGTTTTTT. V usage is TRBV7-3 and J usage is TRBJ2-2; 12 bases fit TRBD2. Per germline, CDR1 SGHTA and CDR2 FQGTGA. J gave up 5 bases and V 5 bases, and 18 bases lay outside the gene matches. This CDR3 contains 20 residues.

This clone was counted only a few times. The CDR3, as DNA: TGTGCCAGCAAACCCGTGGACAGGGGCGGTAGCGAGCAGTTCTTC. Translating it yields CASKPVDRGGSEQFF. The rearrangement joins TRBV28 to TRBJ2-1; TRBD1 agrees at 9 bases. CDR1 is MDHEN, CDR2 SYDVKM, per germline. The CDR3 runs to 15 residues. After removal of 7 bases from V and 10 bases from J, the junction contained 14 bases not matched to a gene. Drawing the rest from reference TRBV28 and TRBJ2-1, the complete variable domain is DVKVTQSSRYLVKRTGEKVFLECVQDMDHENMFWYRQDPGLGLRLIYFSYDVKMKEKGDIPEGYSVSREKKERFSLILESASTNQTSMYLCASKPVDRGGSEQFFGPGTRLTVL.

This chain uses TRBV5-1 with TRBJ1-1; 8 nucleotides align to TRBD1. The germline V gene has CDR1 SGHRS and CDR2 YFSETQ. This CDR3 is built from 15 residues. Unmatched junction bases numbered 5, after V lost 1 base and J lost 3 bases. The CDR3 sequence is CASSLYHRGDTEAFF. Here the CDR3 DNA reads TGCGCCAGCAGCTTGTACCACAGGGGGGACACTGAAGCTTTCTTT.